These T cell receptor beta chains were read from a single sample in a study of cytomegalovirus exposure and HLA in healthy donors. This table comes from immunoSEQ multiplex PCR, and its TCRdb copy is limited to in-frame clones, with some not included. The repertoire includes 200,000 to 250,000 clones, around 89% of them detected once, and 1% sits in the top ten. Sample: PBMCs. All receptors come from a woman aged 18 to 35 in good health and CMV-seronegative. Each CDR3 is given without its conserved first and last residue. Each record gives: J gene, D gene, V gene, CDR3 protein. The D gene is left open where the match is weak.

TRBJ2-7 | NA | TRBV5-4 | ASSSRSDYEQY
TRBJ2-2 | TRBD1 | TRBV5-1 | ASSPTGVTGELF
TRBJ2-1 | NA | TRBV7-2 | ASQGPSYNEQF
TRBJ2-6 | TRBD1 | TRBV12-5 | ASGFMGRGPGANVLT
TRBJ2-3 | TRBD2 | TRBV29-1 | SVELGVGGKPTDTQY
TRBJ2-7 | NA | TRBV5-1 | ASSLGGSSYEQY
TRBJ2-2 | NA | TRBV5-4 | ASSVASNTGELF
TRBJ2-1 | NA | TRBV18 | ASSPDRQGREQF
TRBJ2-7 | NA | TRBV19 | ASSIYLSYEQY
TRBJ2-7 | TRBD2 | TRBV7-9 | ASRSEGGWSYEQY
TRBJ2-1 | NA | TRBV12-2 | ASRLAGTYNEQF
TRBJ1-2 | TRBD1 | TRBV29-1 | SVPMGVQGTYGYT
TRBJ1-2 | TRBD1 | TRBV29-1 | SVVPVGTAYGYT
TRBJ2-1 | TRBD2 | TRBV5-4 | ASSPSRLAGDPGDEQF
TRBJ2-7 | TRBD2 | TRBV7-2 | ASRNGGVTYEQY
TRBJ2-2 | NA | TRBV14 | ASSRRTATGELF
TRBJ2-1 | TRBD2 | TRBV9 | ASSPGLAVNEQF
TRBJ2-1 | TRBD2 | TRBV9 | ASSRTSRNNEQF
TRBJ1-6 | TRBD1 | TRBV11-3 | ATATGANSPLH
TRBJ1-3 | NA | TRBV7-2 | ASSLESGLSGNTIY
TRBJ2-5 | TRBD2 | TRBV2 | ASSQDGLVIPQY
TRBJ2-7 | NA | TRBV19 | ASSIAYRVYEQY
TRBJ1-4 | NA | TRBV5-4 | ASSLRHTNEKLF
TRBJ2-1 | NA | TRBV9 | ASSVAGGSYNEQF
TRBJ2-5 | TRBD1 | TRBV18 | ASSLNRGVETQY
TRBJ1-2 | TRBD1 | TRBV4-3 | ASSRTGGAGGYT
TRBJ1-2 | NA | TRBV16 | ASSQYTDYGYT
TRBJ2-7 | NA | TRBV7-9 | SSSGRGGQQGRFAYEQY
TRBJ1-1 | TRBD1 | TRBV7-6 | ASTRLPGTGYAEAF
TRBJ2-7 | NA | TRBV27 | ASSLSGAREQY
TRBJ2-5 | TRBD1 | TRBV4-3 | ASSQGTGVGETQY
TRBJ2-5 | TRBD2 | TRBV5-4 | ASSHWRETQETQY
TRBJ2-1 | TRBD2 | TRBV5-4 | ASSLAEGLAAYSYNEQF
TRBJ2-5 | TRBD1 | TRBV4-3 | ASSHRGQETQY
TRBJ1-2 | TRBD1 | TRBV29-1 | SVGLTGGYGYT
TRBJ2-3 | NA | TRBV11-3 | ASSLGQGLGTDTQY
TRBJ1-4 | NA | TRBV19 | ASRRIGGRNEKLF
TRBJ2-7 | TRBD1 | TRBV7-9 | ASSLTTGGIPYEQY
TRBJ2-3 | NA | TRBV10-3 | AIKGFPSTDTQY
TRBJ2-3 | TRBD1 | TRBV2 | ASSADRGPTDTQY
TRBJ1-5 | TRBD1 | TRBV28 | ASSRAGQGDQPQH
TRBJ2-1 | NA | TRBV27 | ASRQTAYNEQF
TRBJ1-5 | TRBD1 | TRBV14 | ASSQRQGKRNQPQH
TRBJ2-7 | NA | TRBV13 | ASSFGLSEQY
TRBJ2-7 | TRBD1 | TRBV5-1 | ASSSDRGTDEQY
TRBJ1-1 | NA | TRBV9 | ASSPSVKSEAF
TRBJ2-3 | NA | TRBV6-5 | ASTSGSDLDTQY
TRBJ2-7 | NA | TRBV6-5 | ASSYSLEQY
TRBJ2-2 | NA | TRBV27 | ASNPAGVRAGELF
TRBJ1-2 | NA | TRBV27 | ASSLSVGSMGLGYT
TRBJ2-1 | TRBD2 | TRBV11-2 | ASRRPLAGGPGEQF
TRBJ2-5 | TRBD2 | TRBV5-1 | ASSLASGGQETQY